This is a list of T cell receptor beta chains from one sample in a study of T cell changes during pregnancy in multiple sclerosis. Produced via immunoSEQ multiplex PCR; TCRdb's table is partial and in-frame only. The data contain about 59,000 clones, roughly 94% of them singletons. The sample in question was CD8+ T cells from peripheral blood mononuclear cells, obtained after pregnancy. The source is a female donor with multiple sclerosis, enrolled in a pregnancy study. The CDR3 runs from the conserved cysteine through the conserved F or W. Each record gives: V gene, CDR3 protein.

v_call: TRBV29-1; cdr3_aa: CSVEGLAGNYEQYF
v_call: TRBV30; cdr3_aa: CAWSRGTGLDEQYF
v_call: TRBV11-3; cdr3_aa: CASSFRTGDIEQFF
v_call: TRBV28; cdr3_aa: CASSLGTGPVNEKLFF
v_call: TRBV12-5; cdr3_aa: CASGSVDSSNEKLFF
v_call: TRBV30; cdr3_aa: CAWSPFGTGIYEQYF
v_call: TRBV30; cdr3_aa: CAWSGTADTEAFF
v_call: TRBV4-1; cdr3_aa: CASSHHRGQNEQFF
v_call: TRBV7-2; cdr3_aa: CASSQGGQSFWNQPQHF
v_call: TRBV4-3; cdr3_aa: CASSQGQGTSYEQYF
v_call: TRBV5-4; cdr3_aa: CASSLVVASGYNEQFF
v_call: TRBV4-1; cdr3_aa: CASSHTSGSGNEQFF
v_call: TRBV15; cdr3_aa: CATSRDYGVQFF